What follows are 27 T cell receptor beta chains derived from one specimen sequenced in a study of read filtering for tumor transcriptome and immune sequencing. Molecular barcoded adaptors covering alpha/delta and beta/gamma chains were used on around 370 ng RNA. TCRdb used MiXCR to reprocess the reads, holding one entry per CDR3 protein. Of 30,000 to 35,000 distinct CDR3 sequences in the sample, under 20% were seen once. Sequences were obtained from a population of CD138-negative cells sorted from bone marrow. The receptors originated from a donor at least 40 years old with multiple myeloma.

This clonotype has at least ten counts. The chain is built from TRBV5-4 and TRBJ1-4; 7 nucleotides line up with TRBD1. The germline CDR1 and CDR2 sequences are SGHNT and YYREEE (reference sequence). The CDR3 extends over 15 amino acids. V trimming: 4 bases; J trimming: 7 bases; junction bases outside the gene matches: 10. The CDR3, as DNA: TGTGCCAGCAGCGGGGGAGAGGGGGCGGTTGAAAAACTGTTTTTT. This sequence encodes CASSGGEGAVEKLFF.

This clonotype was detected ten times or more. The V call is TRBV20-1, the J call TRBJ2-7; TRBD2 agrees at 11 bases. The CDR3 runs to 14 residues. Trimming took 3 bases from V and 6 from J; bases not matched to a gene: 7. Looked up from germline, CDR1 is DFQATT and CDR2 is SNEGSKA (reference sequence). CDR3: CSASYGLAGFEQYF. In nucleotides, the CDR3 is TGCAGTGCTAGTTACGGACTAGCGGGCTTCGAGCAGTACTTC.

This clonotype has ten or more counts. The V and J genes are TRBV7-7 and TRBJ2-1, with TRBD2 identical over 8 bases. This CDR3 contains 13 residues. Germline loops: CDR1 SSHAT, CDR2 FNYEAQ (reference sequence). Here the CDR3 DNA reads TGTGCTAGTTCACTAGCGGACTACAATGAGCAGTTCTTC. It translates to CASSLADYNEQFF.

The table lists this clonotype with many counts. The rearrangement links TRBV6-2 or TRBV6-3 to TRBJ2-7; a possible D gene is TRBD2 (6 bases). The CDR3 has 15 amino acids. Germline-derived CDR1 and CDR2 are MNHEY and SVGEGT. The V gene lost 1 base and the J gene lost 6 bases, with 16 bases spanning the gap. The CDR3 sequence: CASSYLLAGVSEQYF. CDR3 in DNA: TGTGCCAGCAGTTACTTACTAGCCGGCGTCTCCGAGCAGTACTTC.

This clonotype has ten or more counts. The chain links TRBV10-3 to TRBJ2-2; tentative D call: TRBD2 (5 bases). Trimming pared 0 bases from V and 4 bases from J, leaving 15 bases between. The CDR3 runs 17 residues. The germline gives CDR1 ENHRY, CDR2 SYGVKD. CDR3: CAISESAQVRGTGELFF. The CDR3 DNA is TGTGCCATCAGTGAGTCTGCCCAGGTTCGGGGCACCGGGGAGCTGTTTTTT.

At least ten counts were recorded for this clonotype. This sequence joins TRBV2 and TRBJ2-1; 12 nucleotides align to TRBD2. This CDR3 spans 15 amino acids. J gave up 9 bases and V 7 bases, and 10 bases lay outside the gene matches. CDR1 and CDR2 (germline): SNHLY, FYNNEI. DNA of the CDR3: TGTGCCAGCACCGACCTAGCGGGGGGGCTCTTTGAGCAGTTCTTC. Translating gives CASTDLAGGLFEQFF.

Concerning this clonotype: A much larger clone lies one base from this, so it may be a read error. The chain recombines TRBV20-1 with TRBJ2-3; the match to TRBD2 covers 9 bases. Germline CDR1 is DFQATT and CDR2 is SNEGSKA (reference sequence). The length of the CDR3 is 15 residues. V gave up 5 bases and J gave up 1 base; unmatched junction bases: 7. In nucleotides, the CDR3 is TGCAGTGCTTACCATAGCGGGAGTGGCACAGATACGCAGTATTTT. It yields the protein CSAYHSGSGTDTQYF.

As concerns this clonotype: An end of the junction differs from the germline gene, which may be a read error. The chain uses TRBV2 and TRBJ2-3, with 10 nucleotides matching TRBD2. The CDR3 loop spans 15 amino acids. CDR1 is SNHLY and CDR2 is FYNNEI in the germline V gene. The CDR3 DNA sequence: TGTGGCAGCAATCAGCGGGGGGGCCTCGGAGATACGCAGTATTTT. Its translation: CGSNQRGGLGDTQYF.

With regard to this clonotype: Mismatch with germline at one junction end may stem from a read error. The genes are TRBV3-1 and TRBJ2-5; 9 bases map to TRBD2. CDR3 length equals 19 residues. The germline CDR1 and CDR2 sequences are LGHDT and YNNKEL (reference sequence). This CDR3 is CASSQDGVLGLAGQETQYF. The CDR3 nucleotides read TGTGCCAGCAGTCAAGATGGTGTTTTAGGCCTAGCGGGACAAGAGACCCAGTACTTC.

Of note for this clonotype: A much larger clone differs from this one at a single base, so this may be a read error. The chain links TRBV5-4 to TRBJ2-7; TRBD1 aligns across 7 bases. Germline CDR1 reads SGHNT; CDR2 reads YYREEE (reference sequence). The length of the CDR3 is 14 residues. V gave up 1 base and J gave up 5 bases; unmatched junction bases: 6. CDR3 in amino acids: CASSLTQGSNEQYF. In DNA, the CDR3 is TGTGCCAGCAGCTTGACACAGGGGAGCAACGAGCAGTACTTC.

This clonotype was seen at least ten times. The V and J genes are TRBV25-1 and TRBJ1-6; D uncertain. The CDR3 extends over 12 amino acids. V lost 3 bases and J 12 bases, leaving 9 bases between the germline ends. Germline CDR1 and CDR2: MGHDK and SYGVNS. The CDR3 sequence is CASSEGFGPLHF. In nucleotides, the CDR3 is TGTGCCAGCAGTGAGGGTTTCGGACCCCTCCACTTT. The complete variable domain, with remaining parts taken from reference TRBV25-1 and TRBJ1-6, reads EADIYQTPRYLVIGTGKKITLECSQTMGHDKMYWYQQDPGMELHLIHYSYGVNSTEKGDLSSESTVSRIRTEHFPLTLESARPSHTSQYLCASSEGFGPLHFGNGTRLTVT.

This clonotype was seen a few times. Being one base from a much bigger clone, this may be a read error. This sequence joins TRBV12-3 or TRBV12-4 and TRBJ2-7; unclear D gene. The CDR3 is 14 residues long. CDR3 nucleotide sequence: TGTGCCAGCAGTGGCCCGTTGCGTCCCTACGAGCAGCACTTC. It codes for CASSGPLRPYEQHF.

In the case of this clonotype: Germline and junction disagree at one end, which may indicate a read error. This chain joins TRBV6-4 and TRBJ2-3; possibly TRBD2 for D (6 bases). CDR1 is MRHNA and CDR2 is SNTAGT in the germline V gene. The CDR3 consists of 17 residues. In nucleotides, the CDR3 is TGTGCCAGTAGTGAATCGGAGGGGAGAGGAATCACAGATACGCAGTATTTT. As protein: CASSESEGRGITDTQYF.

This clonotype was picked up many times. The rearrangement links TRBV29-1 to TRBJ2-5; no clear D gene. The V gene lost 5 bases and the J gene lost 4 bases, with 20 bases spanning the gap. This CDR3 has 15 residues. In germline, CDR1 is SQVTM, CDR2 ANQGSEA. The CDR3 DNA is TGCAGCGTTCACACCTTCGGTGCCTGGGGAGAGACCCAGTACTTC. Amino acids: CSVHTFGAWGETQYF.

This clonotype was observed many times. J is TRBJ2-5 and V is TRBV2, with 8 bases aligning to TRBD2. This CDR3 is 16 amino acids long. Germline V gene data show CDR1 as SNHLY and CDR2 as FYNNEI. With V trimmed by 2 bases and J by 0 bases, 5 bases remained unmatched. The CDR3 DNA is TGTGCCAGCAGTGAACCGGGACTAGGGGACCAAGAGACCCAGTACTTC. It translates to CASSEPGLGDQETQYF. The entire variable domain, with the rest obtained from reference TRBV2 and TRBJ2-5, is as follows: EPEVTQTPSHQVTQMGQEVILRCVPISNHLYFYWYRQILGQKVEFLVSFYNNEISEKSEIFDDQFSVERPDGSNFTLKIRSTKLEDSAMYFCASSEPGLGDQETQYFGPGTRLLVL.

This clonotype was seen ten or more times. The chain joins TRBV7-2 to TRBJ1-5; possibly TRBD1 for D (5 bases). CDR1 is SGHTA, CDR2 FQGNSA, per germline. V was pared by 2 bases and J by 1 base, with 12 bases between. The length of the CDR3 is 16 residues. CDR3 DNA: TGTGCCAGCAGCTTAATCGGGACGGAAAGCAATCAGCCCCAGCATTTT. Translating gives CASSLIGTESNQPQHF.

This clonotype was counted ten times or more. The rearrangement links TRBV5-1 to TRBJ2-5; 9 bases fit TRBD1. V shed 0 bases and J 3 bases; nucleotides not matched to a gene: 0. The CDR3 runs to 14 residues. CDR1 and CDR2 from the germline V gene are SGHRS and YFSETQ. Here the CDR3 DNA reads TGCGCCAGCAGCTTGGGGACAGGGGAAGAGACCCAGTACTTC. It yields the protein CASSLGTGEETQYF.

V and J are TRBV9 and TRBJ1-5; D is uncertain. Germline lookup yields CDR1 SGDLS and CDR2 YYNGEE. This CDR3 is built from 17 residues. V lost 0 bases, J lost 2 bases, and 15 bases lay in between. This CDR3 is CASSVEGRASGNQPQHF. The CDR3 DNA follows: TGTGCCAGCAGCGTAGAGGGCCGAGCATCTGGCAATCAGCCCCAGCATTTT.

Remarks on this clonotype: Given a much more abundant clone one base away, this may be a read error. This rearrangement joins TRBV20-1 to TRBJ1-5; D gene unclear. The V gene lost 1 base and the J gene lost 6 bases, with 19 bases spanning the gap. Per germline, CDR1 DFQATT and CDR2 SNEGSKA (reference sequence). CDR3 size: 16 residues. CDR3 protein: CSARGSLYNAGQPQHF. As DNA, the CDR3 is TGCAGTGCTAGAGGTAGTTTGTATAACGCGGGTCAGCCCCAGCATTTT.

This chain links TRBV27 with TRBJ2-1; D uncertain. The CDR3 is made up of 14 amino acids. CDR1 MNHEY and CDR2 SMNVEV come from the germline V gene (reference sequence). V was trimmed by 3 bases and J by 8 bases, leaving 14 bases between them. DNA of the CDR3: TGTGCCAGCAGTTTCTCGGCGCGAGTGGATGAGCAGTTCTTC. Translated, it gives CASSFSARVDEQFF.

This clonotype appeared many times. DNA of the CDR3: TGCAGTGCTGGATCACCATACTCCTACAATGAGCAGTTCTTC. Its protein product is CSAGSPYSYNEQFF. The rearrangement links TRBV20-1 to TRBJ2-1; D gene unclear. CDR1 DFQATT and CDR2 SNEGSKA come from the germline V gene (reference sequence). CDR3 length: 14 amino acids. With 5 bases removed from V and 0 bases from J, the gap between germline ends came to 11 bases.

In this sample, this clonotype turned up many times. CDR3 coding DNA: TGTGCCAGCAGCTCCGGGACAGGGATCTACGAGCAGTACTTC. Residues: CASSSGTGIYEQYF. The chain is built from TRBV7-9 and TRBJ2-7; 9 bases align to TRBD1. The CDR3 has 14 residues. V shed 4 bases and J 3 bases; nucleotides not matched to a gene: 4. Germline CDR1 reads SEHNR; CDR2 reads FQNEAQ (reference sequence).

Many counts were recorded for this clonotype. One base away lies a much larger clone, so this may be a sequencing read error. The V call is TRBV28, the J call TRBJ1-6; D is undetermined. The CDR3 contains 15 residues. Trimming took off 4 bases at V and 4 bases at J, with 11 bases between the two ends. Germline-derived CDR1 and CDR2 are MDHEN and SYDVKM. This chain's CDR3 is CASSSQGPYNSPLHF. The CDR3 coding sequence is TGTGCCAGCAGTTCGCAAGGACCATATAATTCACCCCTCCACTTT.

This clonotype was detected many times. The chain joins TRBV28 to TRBJ2-5, with TRBD2 matching over 9 bases. Trimming took 3 bases from V and 5 from J; bases not matched to a gene: 4. The germline V gene has CDR1 MDHEN and CDR2 SYDVKM. The CDR3 extends over 14 amino acids. The CDR3, as DNA: TGTGCCAGCAGTTTGGCGGGGGGGGCGGAGACCCAGTACTTC. This codes for CASSLAGGAETQYF.

Ten or more counts support this clonotype. The rearrangement links TRBV6-6 to TRBJ2-3; D is perhaps TRBD2 (5 bases). Germline CDR1 MNHNY, CDR2 SVGAGI (reference sequence). The CDR3 is made up of 13 amino acids. Trimming left V 7 bases short and J 4 bases short, with 12 bases between. CDR3 coding DNA: TGTGCCAGCACCGCAATGGGAGCAGATACGCAGTATTTT. Encoded protein: CASTAMGADTQYF.

The sample holds many counts of this clonotype. V gene TRBV28 combines with J gene TRBJ1-1, with D possibly TRBD1 on 5 matching bases. V lost 7 bases and J lost 6, with 12 bases in between. In germline, CDR1 is MDHEN, CDR2 SYDVKM. The CDR3 totals 12 residues. Here the CDR3 reads CASMYPGAEAFF. The CDR3 nucleotides read TGTGCCAGCATGTACCCGGGGGCTGAAGCTTTCTTT. Drawing the rest from reference TRBV28 and TRBJ1-1, the complete variable domain is DVKVTQSSRYLVKRTGEKVFLECVQDMDHENMFWYRQDPGLGLRLIYFSYDVKMKEKGDIPEGYSVSREKKERFSLILESASTNQTSMYLCASMYPGAEAFFGQGTRLTVV.

The chain is built from TRBV28 and TRBJ1-2; 7 bases agree with TRBD1. Unmatched junction bases numbered 12, after V lost 4 bases and J lost 1 base. CDR1 and CDR2 (germline): MDHEN, SYDVKM. CDR3 size: 17 residues. CDR3 sequence reads: CASSSTGAGDFNYGYTF. Here the CDR3 DNA reads TGTGCCAGCAGTTCCACAGGGGCGGGAGACTTTAACTATGGCTACACCTTC.